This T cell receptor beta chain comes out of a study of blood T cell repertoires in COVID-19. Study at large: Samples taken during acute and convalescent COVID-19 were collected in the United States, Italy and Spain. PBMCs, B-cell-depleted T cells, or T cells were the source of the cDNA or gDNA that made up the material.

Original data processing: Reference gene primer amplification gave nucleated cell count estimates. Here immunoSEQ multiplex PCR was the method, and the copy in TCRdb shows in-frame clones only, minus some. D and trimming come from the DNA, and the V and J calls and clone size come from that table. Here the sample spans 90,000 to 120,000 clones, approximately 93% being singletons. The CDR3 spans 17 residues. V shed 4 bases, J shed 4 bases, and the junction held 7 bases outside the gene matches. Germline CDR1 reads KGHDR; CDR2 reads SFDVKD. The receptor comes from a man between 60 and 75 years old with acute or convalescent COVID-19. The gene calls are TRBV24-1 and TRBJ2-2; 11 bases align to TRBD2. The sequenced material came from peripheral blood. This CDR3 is CATSDHSSGRSTGELFF. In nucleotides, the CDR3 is TGTGCCACCAGTGACCATTCTAGCGGGAGGTCCACCGGGGAGCTGTTTTTT.